The rows below give T cell receptor beta chains drawn from one sample of a study of T cell responses to AZD1222 COVID-19 vaccine. TCRdb's copy holds only in-frame clones and misses some; the assay was immunoSEQ multiplex PCR. The table has some 140,000 clones, approximately 91% seen once. The sequencing used peripheral blood, collected 28 days after the second AZD1222 dose. All receptors derive from an adult who received the AZD1222 COVID-19 vaccine. Both conserved end residues are part of each CDR3. Fields, in order: clone size, D gene, J gene, V gene, CDR3 protein, CDR3 DNA. The D gene is left open where the match is weak. The size entry is marked missing in some rows and otherwise reads once, few, many or a size class.

NA,NA,TRBJ1-2,TRBV19,CASSVRGDFGGYTF,TGTGCCAGTAGTGTAAGAGGGGACTTCGGTGGCTACACCTTC
NA,TRBD1,TRBJ1-6,TRBV6-6,CASLVGQGYNSPLHF,TGTGCCAGCCTAGTGGGACAGGGGTATAATTCACCCCTCCACTTT
once,NA,TRBJ2-3,TRBV18,CASSGGGTADTQYF,TGTGCCAGCTCCGGGGGCGGGACGGCAGATACGCAGTATTTT
NA,NA,TRBJ2-3,TRBV6-4,CASSAGPGTDTQYF,TGTGCCAGCAGTGCTGGGCCGGGCACAGATACGCAGTATTTT
NA,TRBD1,TRBJ1-2,TRBV19,CASSPDRQGIYGYTF,TGTGCCAGTAGTCCCGACCGACAGGGGATATATGGCTACACCTTC
few,TRBD1,TRBJ2-5,TRBV27,CAGDRGILETQYF,TGTGCCGGGGACAGGGGAATTTTGGAGACCCAGTACTTC
NA,TRBD1,TRBJ1-1,TRBV6-5,CASSYGQGTEAFF,TGTGCCAGCAGTTACGGACAGGGCACTGAAGCTTTCTTT
NA,TRBD2,TRBJ2-3,TRBV10-3,CAISESPSGGDTDTQYF,TGTGCCATCAGTGAGTCCCCTAGCGGGGGGGACACAGATACGCAGTATTTT
NA,NA,TRBJ2-1,TRBV7-8,CASSRYRDGEQFF,TGTGCCAGCAGCCGATACAGGGACGGTGAGCAGTTCTTC
NA,NA,TRBJ2-5,TRBV10-1,CASSASQGYETQYF,TGCGCCAGCAGTGCGTCCCAGGGTTATGAGACCCAGTACTTC
once,NA,TRBJ2-3,TRBV7-2,CASSPPGGDTQYF,TGTGCCAGCAGCCCCCCCGGTGGAGATACGCAGTATTTT
NA,TRBD2,TRBJ2-5,TRBV6-1,CASSEALSGGASTTQYF,TGTGCCAGCAGTGAAGCTCTTAGCGGGGGGGCCTCTACGACCCAGTACTTC
NA,NA,TRBJ2-1,TRBV18,CASSPPSGTNEQFF,TGTGCCAGCTCACCACCTAGCGGTACCAATGAGCAGTTCTTC
NA,TRBD1,TRBJ1-2,TRBV19,CASSQLEGQRGYTF,TGTGCCAGTAGCCAACTTGAGGGACAGCGGGGCTACACCTTC
NA,NA,TRBJ1-6,TRBV18,CASSPYRDGSPLHF,TGTGCCAGCTCACCCTACAGGGACGGTTCACCCCTCCACTTT
NA,TRBD1,TRBJ2-2,TRBV10-1,CASSEGAGGTGELFF,TGCGCCAGCAGTGAGGGGGCAGGGGGCACCGGGGAGCTGTTTTTT
NA,TRBD1,TRBJ1-1,TRBV13,CASRVGLQGAAEAFF,TGTGCCAGCAGGGTGGGGTTGCAGGGGGCAGCTGAAGCTTTCTTT
once,NA,TRBJ1-6,TRBV12-3/TRBV12-4,CASTTPGSPLHF,TGTGCCAGCACCACGCCAGGTTCACCCCTCCACTTT
once,NA,TRBJ1-1,TRBV29-1,CSAEESNTEAFF,TGCAGCGCCGAAGAGTCCAACACTGAAGCTTTCTTT
NA,NA,TRBJ2-1,TRBV7-9,CAIHRKGRYNEQFF,TGTGCCATCCATAGGAAGGGCCGTTACAATGAGCAGTTCTTC
once,NA,TRBJ2-7,TRBV5-4,CASSPGATHEQYF,TGTGCCAGCAGCCCAGGGGCTACCCACGAGCAGTACTTC